Each of the 14 T cell receptor beta chains below was sequenced from the same sample in a study of a mutant IDH1 vaccine in newly diagnosed glioma. The sample's time point: baseline, week 1 (first vaccination visit). Regarding treatment: pre-vaccination baseline after standard-of-care therapy. Only in-frame clones appear in the TCRdb table, and some are missing; sequencing was by immunoSEQ multiplex PCR. The data show about 38,000 clones, with roughly 80% seen just once and about 9.8% held by the top ten. The specimen was PBMCs, collected from a glioma patient treated with radiotherapy, temozolomide or both. The receptors come from a man in his forties with glioma. Some clones in this sample may be carry-over from other donors' samples.

This clone was counted a few times. The chain combines TRBV6-1 with TRBJ2-5, with 9 bases fitting TRBD2. Trimming cost V 3 bases and J 7 bases; bases outside gene matches: 6. CDR3 length equals 14 residues. Looked up from germline, CDR1 is MNHNS and CDR2 is SASEGT. CDR3 bases: TGTGCCAGCAGTGATTTAGCGGGGGACGGGACCCAGTACTTC. Its translation is CASSDLAGDGTQYF.

In this sample, this clone is large (0.1 to 1%). The chain combines TRBV27 with TRBJ1-2; D uncertain. V lost 0 bases and J lost 7, with 15 bases in between. Germline V lookup: CDR1 MNHEY, CDR2 SMNVEV (reference sequence). The length of the CDR3 is 15 residues. The CDR3 loop reads CASSLSALLITGYTF. In nucleotides, the CDR3 is TGTGCCAGCAGTTTATCGGCCCTGTTAATTACTGGCTACACCTTC.

V gene TRBV5-1 combines with J gene TRBJ2-1, with unresolved D. Germline assignment: CDR1 SGHRS and CDR2 YFSETQ. The CDR3 is 13 amino acids. The V end was cut by 4 bases, the J end by 5 bases, with 10 bases between. CDR3 DNA: TGCGCCAGCAGCCCAGAGATCAACAATGAGCAGTTCTTC. Translation: CASSPEINNEQFF.

J is TRBJ2-7 and V is TRBV13; 8 nucleotides agree with TRBD1. Germline CDR1 and CDR2: PRHDT and FYEKMQ (reference sequence). The length of the CDR3 is 14 residues. Losses at the gene ends were 5 bases for V and 3 bases for J; bases not matched to a gene: 6. For the CDR3, the DNA is TGTGCCAGCAGCCCGAACAGGGGGGTCTACGAGCAGTACTTC. This encodes CASSPNRGVYEQYF. The whole variable domain, remainder taken from reference TRBV13 and TRBJ2-7, is AAGVIQSPRHLIKEKRETATLKCYPIPRHDTVYWYQQGPGQDPQFLISFYEKMQSDKGSIPDRFSAQQFSDYHSELNMSSLELGDSALYFCASSPNRGVYEQYFGPGTRLTVT.

The chain recombines TRBV5-1 with TRBJ2-7; D call uncertain. This CDR3 is built from 14 residues. Germline V gives CDR1 SGHRS, CDR2 YFSETQ. The V and J ends lost 0 bases and 1 base respectively, with 8 bases between them. The CDR3 here is CASSLDPFSYEQYF. CDR3 DNA sequence: TGCGCCAGCAGCTTGGACCCCTTTTCCTACGAGCAGTACTTC.

This clone was picked up a small number of times. This chain uses TRBV5-1 with TRBJ1-1; tentatively, D is TRBD1 (5 bases). The CDR3 runs 16 residues. Trimming stripped 5 bases from V and 1 base from J, with 18 bases between. The V gene's germline CDR1 is SGHRS and CDR2 YFSETQ. The CDR3 DNA reads TGCGCCAGCAGACAAGAACGGGGGGTTAAGAACACTGAAGCTTTCTTT. The encoded protein is CASRQERGVKNTEAFF.

The V call is TRBV27, the J call TRBJ1-6; D is uncertain. Germline V lookup: CDR1 MNHEY, CDR2 SMNVEV (reference sequence). CDR3 length: 11 residues. The V gene lost 8 bases and the J gene lost 4 bases, with 3 bases spanning the gap. The CDR3 DNA follows: TGTGCCAGCGGGTATAATTCACCCCTCCACTTT. This gives the protein CASGYNSPLHF.

This clone turned up a few times. The genes are TRBV4-1 and TRBJ2-5; 7 positions agree with TRBD2. Germline CDR1 MGHRA, CDR2 YSYEKL. The CDR3 is 15 residues long. The V gene end was trimmed by 0 bases and the J gene end by 2 bases; junction bases not matched to a gene: 3. The CDR3 region has the DNA TGCGCCAGCAGCCAAGAGGGGACTAAGCAAGAGACCCAGTACTTC. Amino acids: CASSQEGTKQETQYF.

V and J are TRBV6-5 and TRBJ1-6, with no clear D. Germline V gene data show CDR1 as MNHEY and CDR2 as SVGAGI. The CDR3 covers 15 residues. V shed 6 bases and J shed 7 bases, with 16 bases lying between them. CDR3 DNA: TGTGCCAGCAGCACCTCAGATTTTCGGAATTCACCCCTCCACTTT. Translation gives CASSTSDFRNSPLHF.

This chain links TRBV6-1 with TRBJ2-3, with a tentative D call TRBD2 (5 bases). The CDR3 loop spans 15 amino acids. Germline CDR1 is MNHNS and CDR2 is SASEGT. Trimming took off 6 bases at V and 2 bases at J, with 15 bases between the two ends. CDR3 sequence reads: CASSGKWEHTDTQYF. The CDR3 coding sequence is TGTGCCAGCAGCGGGAAGTGGGAGCACACAGATACGCAGTATTTT.

On this clone itself: At one boundary the junction diverges from the germline segment, which might be a read error. V and J are TRBV6-5 and TRBJ1-1; D is possibly TRBD1 (5 bases). The germline V gene encodes CDR1 MNHEY and CDR2 SVGAGI. The CDR3 spans 11 residues. The CDR3 loop reads CASSYKGIISF. In DNA, the CDR3 is TGTGCCAGCAGTTACAAGGGGATAATTTCTTTT.

This chain uses TRBV14 with TRBJ1-1; D not certain. This CDR3 is 15 amino acids long. CDR1 and CDR2 from the germline V gene are SGHDN and FVKESK. V lost 4 bases to trimming and J lost 1 base, with 13 bases between them. The CDR3: CASSRDIAWNTEAFF. The CDR3 nucleotides are TGTGCCAGCAGCCGCGACATCGCTTGGAACACTGAAGCTTTCTTT.

This sequence joins TRBV6-1 and TRBJ2-3; TRBD2 matches 7 bases. CDR3 size: 17 residues. J was trimmed by 4 bases and V by 2 bases; bases with no gene match: 12. Germline loops: CDR1 MNHNS, CDR2 SASEGT. CDR3 sequence: CASSERKESGAPDTQYF. The CDR3 DNA is TGTGCCAGCAGTGAAAGGAAAGAAAGCGGGGCGCCAGATACGCAGTATTTT.

The V and J genes are TRBV18 and TRBJ1-2, with 7 nucleotides matching TRBD1. The CDR3 runs to 14 residues. CDR1 and CDR2 from the germline V gene are KGHSH and LQKENI. The junction had 3 bases not matched to a gene; V was cut back by 2 bases and J by 3 bases. CDR3 DNA sequence: TGTGCCAGCTCACCAGGAGGGGGCTACTATGGCTACACCTTC. This gives the protein CASSPGGGYYGYTF.